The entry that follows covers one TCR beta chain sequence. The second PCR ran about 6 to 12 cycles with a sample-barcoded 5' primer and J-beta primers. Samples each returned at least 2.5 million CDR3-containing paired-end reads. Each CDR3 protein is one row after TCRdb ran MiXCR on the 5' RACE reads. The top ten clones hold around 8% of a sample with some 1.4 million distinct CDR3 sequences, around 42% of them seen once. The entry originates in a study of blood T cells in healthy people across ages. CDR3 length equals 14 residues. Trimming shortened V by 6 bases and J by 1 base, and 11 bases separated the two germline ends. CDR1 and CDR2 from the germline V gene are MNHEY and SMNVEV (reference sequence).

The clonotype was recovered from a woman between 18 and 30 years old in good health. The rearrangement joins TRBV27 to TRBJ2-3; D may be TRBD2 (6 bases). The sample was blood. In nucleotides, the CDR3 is TGTGCCAGCAGCATGGCTAGCGGCACAGATACGCAGTATTTT. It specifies CASSMASGTDTQYF.